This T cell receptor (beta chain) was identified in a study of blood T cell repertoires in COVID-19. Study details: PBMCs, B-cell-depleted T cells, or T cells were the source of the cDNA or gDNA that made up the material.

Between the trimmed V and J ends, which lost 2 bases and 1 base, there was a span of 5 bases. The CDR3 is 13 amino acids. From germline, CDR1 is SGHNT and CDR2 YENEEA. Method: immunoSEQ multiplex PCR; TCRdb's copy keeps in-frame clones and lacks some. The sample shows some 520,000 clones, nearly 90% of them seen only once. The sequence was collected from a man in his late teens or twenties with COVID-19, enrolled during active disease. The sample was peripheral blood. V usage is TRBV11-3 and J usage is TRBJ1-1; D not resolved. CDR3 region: CASSLPGNTEAFF. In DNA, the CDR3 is TGTGCCAGCAGCTTACCAGGGAACACTGAAGCTTTCTTT.